This T cell receptor beta chain was found in a study of blood T cell repertoires in COVID-19. Across the study: The United States, Italy and Spain supplied acute and convalescent COVID-19 samples. Sources were T cells, B-cell-depleted T cells, or PBMCs; the material itself was cDNA or gDNA.

The repertoire was sequenced with immunoSEQ multiplex PCR; TCRdb's copy has only in-frame clones and lacks some. The data show about 300,000 clones, about nine tenths seen once. This CDR3 is 16 amino acids long. V was pared by 2 bases and J by 1 base, with 12 bases between. CDR1 is SGHTA, CDR2 FQGNSA, per germline. Resolution of symptoms, clearance, or two negative PCRs was present in recovered Cohort 3 donors. Specimen: PBMCs or T cells enriched from blood (not recorded which). The gene calls are TRBV7-2 and TRBJ2-1; tentatively, D is TRBD2 (6 bases). The sequence was obtained from a man aged 60 to 69 who had recovered from COVID-19. CDR3 in DNA: TGTGCCAGCAGCTTACGGGATAGCGGTTCCTACAATGAGCAGTTCTTC. It translates to CASSLRDSGSYNEQFF.